This T cell receptor (beta chain) emerged from a study of T cells after yellow fever vaccination. Looking at the study overall: Researchers used SMART-Seq v4 Ultra Low Input to prepare fractions that had low cell numbers. Study-level points and caveats: Abundant bulk-population clonotypes could contaminate the FACS-sorted repertoires.

This clonotype showed up just a few times. Its target is not known. TCR cDNA was made by 5'RACE template switching, adding a universal primer site and UMIs. TCRdb recomputed calls from the 5' RACE reads with MiXCR, one row per CDR3 protein. There are just under 600,000 distinct CDR3 sequences in the sample; less than 15% occur only once, and over 12% lies in the top ten. Per germline, CDR1 MNHNS and CDR2 SASEGT. The CDR3 is made up of 16 amino acids. The V end was cut by 6 bases, the J end by 0 bases, with 15 bases between. The specimen was PBMCs, collected on the day of the yellow fever booster vaccination. The sequence derives from a young man who received the YFV17D yellow fever vaccine. This chain links TRBV6-1 with TRBJ2-1; a weak D match, TRBD2 (6 bases). CDR3 protein: CASRRRGESSYNEQFF. CDR3 sequence (DNA): TGTGCCAGCAGACGGCGCGGGGAGAGCTCCTACAATGAGCAGTTCTTC.